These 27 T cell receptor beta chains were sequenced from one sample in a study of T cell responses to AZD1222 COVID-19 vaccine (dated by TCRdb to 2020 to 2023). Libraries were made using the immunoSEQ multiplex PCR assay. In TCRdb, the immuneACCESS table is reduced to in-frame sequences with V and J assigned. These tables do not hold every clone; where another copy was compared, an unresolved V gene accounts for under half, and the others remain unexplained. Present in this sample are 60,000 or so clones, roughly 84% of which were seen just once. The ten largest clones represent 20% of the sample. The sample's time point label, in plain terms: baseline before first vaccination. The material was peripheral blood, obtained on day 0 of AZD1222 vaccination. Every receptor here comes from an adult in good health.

In DNA, the CDR3 is TGCGCCAGCAGCGCCGGGACAGGGGGCCCGGGGACTGAAGCTTTCTTT. Protein sequence: CASSAGTGGPGTEAFF. The chain uses TRBV5-1 and TRBJ1-1, with 12 bases identical to TRBD1. V gave up 4 bases and J gave up 5 bases; unmatched junction bases: 9. This CDR3 spans 16 amino acids. The germline gives CDR1 SGHRS, CDR2 YFSETQ.

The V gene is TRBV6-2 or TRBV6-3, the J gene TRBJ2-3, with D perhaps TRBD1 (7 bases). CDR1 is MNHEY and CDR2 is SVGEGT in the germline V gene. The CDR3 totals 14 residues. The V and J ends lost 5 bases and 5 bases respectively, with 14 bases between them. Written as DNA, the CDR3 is TGTGCCAGCAGTCCAGGGGGGAGTTTAGATACGCAGTATTTT. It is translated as CASSPGGSLDTQYF.

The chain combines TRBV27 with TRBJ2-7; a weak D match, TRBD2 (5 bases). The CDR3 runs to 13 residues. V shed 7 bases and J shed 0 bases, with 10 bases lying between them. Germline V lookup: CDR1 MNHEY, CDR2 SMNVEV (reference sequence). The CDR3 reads CASNLRDSYEQYV. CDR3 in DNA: TGTGCCAGCAACCTCCGGGACTCCTACGAGCAGTACGTC.

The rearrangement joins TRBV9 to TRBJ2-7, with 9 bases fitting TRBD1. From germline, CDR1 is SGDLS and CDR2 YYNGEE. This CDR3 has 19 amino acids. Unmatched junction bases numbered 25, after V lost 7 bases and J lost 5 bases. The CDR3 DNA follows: TGTGCCAGCCCCAATTATATCTCCCTACAGGGGGCGAAGCTGCACGAGCAGTACGTC. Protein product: CASPNYISLQGAKLHEQYV.

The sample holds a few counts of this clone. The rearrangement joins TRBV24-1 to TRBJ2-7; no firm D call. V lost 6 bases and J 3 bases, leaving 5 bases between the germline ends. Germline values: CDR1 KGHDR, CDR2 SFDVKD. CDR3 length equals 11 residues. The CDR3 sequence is CATSQNYEQYF. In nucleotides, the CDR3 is TGTGCCACCAGTCAGAACTACGAGCAGTACTTC.

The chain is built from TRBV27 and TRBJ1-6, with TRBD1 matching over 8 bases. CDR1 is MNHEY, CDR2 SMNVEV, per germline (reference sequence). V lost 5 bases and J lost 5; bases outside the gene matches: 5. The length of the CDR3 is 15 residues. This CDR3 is CASSLRQGNNSPLHF. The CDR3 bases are TGTGCCAGCAGTCTAAGACAGGGGAATAATTCACCCCTCCACTTT.

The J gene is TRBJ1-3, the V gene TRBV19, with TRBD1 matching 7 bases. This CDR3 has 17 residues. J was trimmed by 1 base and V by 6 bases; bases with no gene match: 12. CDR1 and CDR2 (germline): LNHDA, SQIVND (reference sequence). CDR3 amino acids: CASRKTGQLRSGNTIYF. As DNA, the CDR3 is TGTGCCAGTAGAAAAACGGGACAGCTCAGATCTGGAAACACCATATATTTT.

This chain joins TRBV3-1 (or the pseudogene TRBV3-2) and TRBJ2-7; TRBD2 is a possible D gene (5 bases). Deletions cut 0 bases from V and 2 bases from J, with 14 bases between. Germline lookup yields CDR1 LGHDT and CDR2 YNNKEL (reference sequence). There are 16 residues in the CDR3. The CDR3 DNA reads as TGTGCCAGCAGCCAAGAACAAGCCCTAGCTGCCTACGAGCAGTACTTC. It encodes CASSQEQALAAYEQYF.

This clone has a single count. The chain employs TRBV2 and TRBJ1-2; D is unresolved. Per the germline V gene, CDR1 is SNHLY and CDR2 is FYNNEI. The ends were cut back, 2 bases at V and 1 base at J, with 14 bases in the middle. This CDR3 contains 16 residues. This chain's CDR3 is CASSELVDTYNYGYTF. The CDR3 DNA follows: TGTGCCAGCAGTGAATTAGTAGACACGTATAACTATGGCTACACCTTC.

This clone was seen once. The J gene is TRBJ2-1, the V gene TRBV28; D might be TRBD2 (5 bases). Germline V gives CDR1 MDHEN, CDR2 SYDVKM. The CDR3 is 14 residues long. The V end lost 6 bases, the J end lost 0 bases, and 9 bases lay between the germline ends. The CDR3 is CASRDSGSYNEQFF. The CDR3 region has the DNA TGTGCCAGCAGGGACTCCGGCTCCTACAATGAGCAGTTCTTC.

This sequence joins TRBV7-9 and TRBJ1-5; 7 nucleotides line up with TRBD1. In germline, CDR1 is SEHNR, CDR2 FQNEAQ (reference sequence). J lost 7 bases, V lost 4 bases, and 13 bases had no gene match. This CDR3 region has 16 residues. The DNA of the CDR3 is TGTGCCAGCAGCTCCCTTAAACAGGGGCGGTACCAGCCCCAGCATTTT. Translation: CASSSLKQGRYQPQHF.

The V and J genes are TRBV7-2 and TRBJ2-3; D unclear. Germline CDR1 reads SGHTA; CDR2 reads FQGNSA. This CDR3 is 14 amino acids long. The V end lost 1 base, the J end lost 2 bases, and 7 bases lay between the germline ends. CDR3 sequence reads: CASSLDAVTDTQYF. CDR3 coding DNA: TGTGCCAGCAGCTTAGACGCGGTCACAGATACGCAGTATTTT.

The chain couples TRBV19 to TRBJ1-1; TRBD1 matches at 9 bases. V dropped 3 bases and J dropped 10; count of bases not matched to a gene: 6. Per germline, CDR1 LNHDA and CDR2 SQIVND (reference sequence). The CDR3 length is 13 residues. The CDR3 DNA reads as TGTGCCAGTAGTATCACAGGGGGCTATAGAGCTTTCTTT. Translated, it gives CASSITGGYRAFF. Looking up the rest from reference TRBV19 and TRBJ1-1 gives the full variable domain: DGGITQSPKYLFRKEGQNVTLSCEQNLNHDAMYWYRQDPGQGLRLIYYSQIVNDFQKGDIAEGYSVSREKKESFPLTVTSAQKNPTAFYLCASSITGGYRAFFGQGTRLTVV.

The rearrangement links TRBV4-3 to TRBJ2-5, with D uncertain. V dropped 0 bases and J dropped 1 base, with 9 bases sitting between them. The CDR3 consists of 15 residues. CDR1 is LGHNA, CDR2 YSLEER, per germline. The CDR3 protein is CASSQERTFQETQYF. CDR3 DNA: TGCGCCAGCAGCCAAGAGCGGACCTTCCAAGAGACCCAGTACTTC.

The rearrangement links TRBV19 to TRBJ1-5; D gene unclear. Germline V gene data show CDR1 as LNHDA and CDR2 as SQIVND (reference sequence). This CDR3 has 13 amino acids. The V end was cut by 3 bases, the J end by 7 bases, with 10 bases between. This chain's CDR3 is CASSIIGSQPQHF. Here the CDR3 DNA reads TGTGCCAGTAGTATTATCGGGTCCCAGCCCCAGCATTTT.

This CDR3 reads CASSPRGTNTGELFF. In nucleotides, the CDR3 is TGTGCCAGCAGCCCACGGGGAACGAACACCGGGGAGCTGTTTTTT. The rearrangement joins TRBV7-9 to TRBJ2-2; perhaps TRBD2 as D (5 bases). Between the trimmed V and J ends, which lost 5 bases and 0 bases, there was a span of 10 bases. This CDR3 region has 15 residues. CDR1 SEHNR and CDR2 FQNEAQ come from the germline V gene (reference sequence).

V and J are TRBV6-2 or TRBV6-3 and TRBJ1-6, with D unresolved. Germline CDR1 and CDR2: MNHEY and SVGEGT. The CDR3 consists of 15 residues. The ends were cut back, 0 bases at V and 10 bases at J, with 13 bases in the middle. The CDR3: CASSYSRAGRSPLHF. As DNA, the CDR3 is TGTGCCAGCAGTTACTCGCGGGCAGGACGGTCACCCCTCCACTTT.

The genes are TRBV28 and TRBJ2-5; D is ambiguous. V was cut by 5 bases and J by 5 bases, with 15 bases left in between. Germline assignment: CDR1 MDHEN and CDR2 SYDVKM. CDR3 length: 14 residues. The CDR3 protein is CASSLGTLGETQYF. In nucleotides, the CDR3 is TGTGCCAGCAGTCTGGGAACTTTGGGGGAGACCCAGTACTTC.

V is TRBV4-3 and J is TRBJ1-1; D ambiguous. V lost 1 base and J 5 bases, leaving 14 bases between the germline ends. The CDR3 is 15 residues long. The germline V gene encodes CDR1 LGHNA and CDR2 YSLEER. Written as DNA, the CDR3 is TGCGCCAGCAGCCAAGTCAACCTCGACTCAACTGAAGCTTTCTTT. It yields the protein CASSQVNLDSTEAFF.

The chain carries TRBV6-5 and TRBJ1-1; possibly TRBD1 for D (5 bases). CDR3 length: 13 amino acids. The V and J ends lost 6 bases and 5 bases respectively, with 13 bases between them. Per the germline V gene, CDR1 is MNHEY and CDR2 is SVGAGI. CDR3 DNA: TGTGCCAGCAGCAAGGAGGGGAGAACTGAAGCTTTCTTT. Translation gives CASSKEGRTEAFF.

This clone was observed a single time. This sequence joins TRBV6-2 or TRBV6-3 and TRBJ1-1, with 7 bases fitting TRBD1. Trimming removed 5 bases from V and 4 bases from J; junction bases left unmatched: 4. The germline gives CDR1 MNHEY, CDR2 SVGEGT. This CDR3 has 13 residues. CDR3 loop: CASSLSGGTEAFF. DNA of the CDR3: TGTGCCAGCAGTCTCTCAGGGGGCACTGAAGCTTTCTTT.

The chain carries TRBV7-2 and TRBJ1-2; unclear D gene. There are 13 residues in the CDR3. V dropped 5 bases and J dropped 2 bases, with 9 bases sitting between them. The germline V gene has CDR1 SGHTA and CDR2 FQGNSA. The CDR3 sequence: CASSPRINYGYTF. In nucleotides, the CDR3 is TGTGCCAGCAGCCCCAGGATAAACTATGGCTACACCTTC.

The CDR3 region is CATSSDRGRQGEAFF. The CDR3 DNA sequence: TGTGCCACCAGCTCCGACAGGGGCCGCCAAGGGGAAGCTTTCTTT. The rearrangement joins TRBV15 to TRBJ1-1, with 8 bases matching TRBD1. The CDR3 is 15 residues long. Germline V gives CDR1 LNHNV, CDR2 YYDKDF (reference sequence). V lost 5 bases and J lost 8; bases outside the gene matches: 13.

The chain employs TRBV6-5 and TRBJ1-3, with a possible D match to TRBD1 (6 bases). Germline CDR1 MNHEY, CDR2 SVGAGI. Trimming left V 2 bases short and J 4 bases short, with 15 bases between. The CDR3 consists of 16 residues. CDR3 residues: CASSYSRQGPGNTIYF. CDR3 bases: TGTGCCAGCAGTTACAGTAGGCAGGGGCCGGGAAACACCATATATTTT.

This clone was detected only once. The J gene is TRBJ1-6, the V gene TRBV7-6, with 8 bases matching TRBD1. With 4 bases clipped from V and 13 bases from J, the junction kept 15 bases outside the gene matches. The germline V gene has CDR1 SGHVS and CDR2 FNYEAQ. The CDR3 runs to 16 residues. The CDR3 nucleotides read TGTGCCAGCAGCTCTCACCCCGCAGGGGGCGCATCCCCCCTCCACTTT. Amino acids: CASSSHPAGGASPLHF.

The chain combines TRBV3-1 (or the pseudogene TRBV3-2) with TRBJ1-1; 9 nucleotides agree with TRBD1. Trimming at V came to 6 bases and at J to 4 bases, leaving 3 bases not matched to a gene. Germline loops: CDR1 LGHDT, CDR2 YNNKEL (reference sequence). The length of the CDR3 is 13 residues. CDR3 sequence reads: CASREQGATEAFF. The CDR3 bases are TGTGCCAGCAGAGAACAGGGGGCCACTGAAGCTTTCTTT.

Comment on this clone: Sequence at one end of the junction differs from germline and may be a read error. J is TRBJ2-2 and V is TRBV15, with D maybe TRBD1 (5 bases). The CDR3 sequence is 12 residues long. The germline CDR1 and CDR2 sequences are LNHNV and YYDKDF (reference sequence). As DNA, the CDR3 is TGTGCCACCCGCAGGGCCGTCGGGGAGCTGTTTTTT. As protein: CATRRAVGELFF.